What follows are 16 T cell receptor beta chains derived from one specimen sequenced in a study of cytomegalovirus exposure and HLA in healthy donors. The PCR contained 60 Vbeta and 13 Jbeta primers. Here immunoSEQ multiplex PCR was the method, and the copy in TCRdb shows in-frame clones only, minus some. Seen here are roughly 150,000 clones, 73% observed once, and the top ten hold approximately 5.6%. The sample comprised PBMCs. Every receptor here comes from a young woman in good health and CMV-seropositive.

CDR3: CASSLIGYNEQFF. In nucleotides, the CDR3 is TGTGCCAGCAGCTTAATCGGTTACAATGAGCAGTTCTTC. The chain has TRBV7-3 and TRBJ2-1; no clear D gene. V lost 1 base and J lost 4, with 5 bases in between. Germline assignment: CDR1 SGHTA and CDR2 FQGTGA. The CDR3 is made up of 13 amino acids.

In nucleotides, the CDR3 is TGTGCCAGCTCCTCGGGAGGGGCTACCAATCAGCCCCAGCATTTT. Protein product: CASSSGGATNQPQHF. The chain joins TRBV18 to TRBJ1-5; a weak D match, TRBD1 (5 bases). The V gene lost 6 bases and the J gene lost 3 bases, with 15 bases spanning the gap. From germline, CDR1 is KGHSH and CDR2 LQKENI. The CDR3 consists of 15 residues.

This chain joins TRBV25-1 and TRBJ2-1; TRBD1 is a possible D gene (6 bases). V was clipped by 3 bases and J by 7 bases, with 13 bases between them. The V gene's germline CDR1 is MGHDK and CDR2 SYGVNS. The CDR3 loop spans 14 amino acids. CDR3 in amino acids: CASSEARTANEQFF. CDR3 bases: TGTGCCAGCAGTGAGGCCCGGACAGCTAATGAGCAGTTCTTC.

The rearrangement joins TRBV19 to TRBJ1-5; the D is unclear. The CDR3 consists of 14 residues. The V and J ends lost 5 bases and 2 bases respectively, with 10 bases between them. Germline loops: CDR1 LNHDA, CDR2 SQIVND (reference sequence). The CDR3 DNA follows: TGTGCCAGTAGTGGAGCCTCCCGCAATCAGCCCCAGCATTTT. This sequence encodes CASSGASRNQPQHF.

The rearrangement links TRBV5-1 to TRBJ1-1, with a tentative D call TRBD1 (5 bases). This CDR3 region has 14 residues. From germline, CDR1 is SGHRS and CDR2 YFSETQ. The ends were cut back, 0 bases at V and 5 bases at J, with 11 bases in the middle. In nucleotides, the CDR3 is TGCGCCAGCAGCTTGGGCACCAGGGTTACTGAAGCTTTCTTT. Amino acid sequence: CASSLGTRVTEAFF.

V and J are TRBV4-3 and TRBJ1-3; D gene uncertain. The germline V gene has CDR1 LGHNA and CDR2 YSLEER. This CDR3 is built from 16 residues. V was trimmed by 0 bases and J by 0 bases, leaving 9 bases between them. CDR3 coding DNA: TGCGCCAGCAGCCAAGATCGAGGGTTCTCTGGAAACACCATATATTTT. Residues: CASSQDRGFSGNTIYF.

V usage is TRBV5-1 and J usage is TRBJ1-1; 8 nucleotides line up with TRBD1. V was pared by 4 bases and J by 1 base, with 3 bases of the junction left unmatched. Germline V lookup: CDR1 SGHRS, CDR2 YFSETQ. The CDR3 totals 14 residues. The CDR3 nucleotides are TGCGCCAGCAGCACAGGGGGTGGGAACACTGAAGCTTTCTTT. This sequence encodes CASSTGGGNTEAFF.

The chain couples TRBV6-5 to TRBJ1-1; 7 bases fit TRBD1. Trimming cost V 7 bases and J 11 bases; bases outside gene matches: 10. The CDR3 extends over 12 amino acids. Germline V CDR1 and CDR2: MNHEY, SVGAGI. The CDR3 bases are TGTGCCAGCACCACCACGACAGGGAGTGCTTTCTTT. Its translation is CASTTTTGSAFF.

The rearrangement links TRBV18 to TRBJ2-1, with 11 bases lining up with TRBD1. This CDR3 spans 17 amino acids. Germline CDR1 reads KGHSH; CDR2 reads LQKENI. V trimming: 5 bases; J trimming: 5 bases; junction bases outside the gene matches: 11. For the CDR3, the DNA is TGTGCCAGCTCAGACGGGACAGGGGGTAATGGGGACAATGAGCAGTTCTTC. Its protein is CASSDGTGGNGDNEQFF. The full variable domain, its missing parts supplied by reference TRBV18 and TRBJ2-1, is NAGVMQNPRHLVRRRGQEARLRCSPMKGHSHVYWYRQLPEEGLKFMVYLQKENIIDESGMPKERFSAEFPKEGPSILRIQQVVRGDSAAYFCASSDGTGGNGDNEQFFGPGTRLTVL.

This clone is a singleton in its sample. V gene TRBV9 combines with J gene TRBJ2-3; 12 nucleotides line up with TRBD2. J lost 2 bases, V lost 6 bases, and 4 bases had no gene match. From germline, CDR1 is SGDLS and CDR2 YYNGEE. The length of the CDR3 is 15 residues. This chain's CDR3 is CASTSGGAVTDTQYF. The CDR3 nucleotides are TGTGCCAGCACTAGCGGGGGGGCCGTCACAGATACGCAGTATTTT.

The V call is TRBV2, the J call TRBJ1-1; 8 positions agree with TRBD1. Looked up from germline, CDR1 is SNHLY and CDR2 is FYNNEI. CDR3 length equals 15 residues. Trimming took 0 bases from V and 5 from J; bases not matched to a gene: 5. The DNA for the CDR3 is TGTGCCAGCAGTGAAGCTAACAGGGGGGGGACTGAAGCTTTCTTT. It yields the protein CASSEANRGGTEAFF.

The table lists this clone with a few counts. The chain joins TRBV4-3 to TRBJ1-1; 7 bases align to TRBD1. Trimming removed 5 bases from V and 2 bases from J; junction bases left unmatched: 2. Germline CDR1 LGHNA, CDR2 YSLEER. The CDR3 runs 13 residues. The CDR3 here is CASSTGVNTEAFF. The CDR3 bases are TGCGCCAGCAGCACAGGGGTAAACACTGAAGCTTTCTTT.

The chain couples TRBV29-1 to TRBJ2-1; 13 bases are shared with TRBD2. This CDR3 region has 13 residues. J gave up 10 bases and V 6 bases, and 6 bases lay outside the gene matches. CDR1 and CDR2 (germline): SQVTM, ANQGSEA. The CDR3 spells CSVTSGGAAEQFF. The CDR3 region has the DNA TGCAGCGTCACTAGCGGGGGGGCCGCAGAGCAGTTCTTC.

This clone showed up just a few times. The rearrangement uses TRBV6-1 and TRBJ2-2; 7 nucleotides align to TRBD1. The CDR3 length is 13 residues. Looked up from germline, CDR1 is MNHNS and CDR2 is SASEGT. The ends lost 10 bases at V and 7 bases at J; junction bases unmatched: 9. CDR3 loop: CATSGTALGELFF. CDR3 DNA: TGTGCCACCTCCGGGACAGCTCTCGGGGAGCTGTTTTTT.

The chain recombines TRBV19 with TRBJ1-2, with D maybe TRBD1 (6 bases). CDR1 and CDR2 (germline): LNHDA, SQIVND (reference sequence). CDR3 length equals 15 residues. Trimming removed 3 bases from V and 5 bases from J, with 16 bases in between. This CDR3 reads CASSIGGGAGYGYTF. The CDR3 DNA follows: TGTGCCAGTAGTATCGGCGGGGGCGCAGGGTATGGCTACACCTTC.

This clone has more than one count but fewer than ten. The rearrangement joins TRBV28 to TRBJ1-2, with 10 bases that match TRBD1. The CDR3 consists of 16 residues. Germline-derived CDR1 and CDR2 are MDHEN and SYDVKM. The trim removed 3 bases at V and 5 bases at J, leaving 9 bases unmatched. The CDR3 DNA reads as TGTGCCAGCAGTTTGACAGGGGGCGGTGGGTATTATGGCTACACCTTC. Translated, it gives CASSLTGGGGYYGYTF.